This is a list of T cell receptor beta chains from one sample in a study of cytomegalovirus exposure and HLA in healthy donors. Sequenced by immunoSEQ multiplex PCR; TCRdb stores in-frame clones only, minus some. This sample has 150,000 to 200,000 clones, with approximately 73% found just once. Sequencing was performed on PBMCs. These receptors all stem from a man under 40 in good health and CMV-seropositive. CDR3s include the opening cysteine and the closing phenylalanine or tryptophan. The D gene is left open where the match is weak. The listing skips clone size in some rows; elsewhere it reads once, few, many or a size class.

J gene | D gene | clone size | V gene | CDR3 DNA | CDR3 protein
TRBJ2-1 | TRBD2 | few | TRBV30 | TGTGCCTGGAGTGTACACGGGACTAGCGGGAGGGTATACAATGAGCAGTTCTTC | CAWSVHGTSGRVYNEQFF
TRBJ2-6 | NA | NA | TRBV4-1 | TGCGCCAGCAGCCAAGGGGGAGGAGGCTCTGGGGCCAACGTCCTGACTTTC | CASSQGGGGSGANVLTF
TRBJ1-2 | NA | NA | TRBV5-1 | TGCGCCAGCAGACTCGACAGCAACACCTATGGCTACACCTTC | CASRLDSNTYGYTF
TRBJ2-7 | NA | few | TRBV6-1 | TGTGCCAGCAGTGAACCCCCCCATGACAGGACAAGGGCCTACGAGCAGTACTTC | CASSEPPHDRTRAYEQYF
TRBJ1-1 | TRBD1 | NA | TRBV7-9 | TGTGCCAGCAGCTTGGCGGGACAGGGGCCTGAAGCTTTCTTT | CASSLAGQGPEAFF
TRBJ1-6 | TRBD1 | NA | TRBV2 | TGTGCCAACGAGCGGGACAGGAATTCACCCCTCCACTTT | CANERDRNSPLHF
TRBJ1-1 | NA | NA | TRBV7-8 | TGTGCCAGCAGCCGGGACACTAACACTGAAGCTTTCTTT | CASSRDTNTEAFF
TRBJ2-7 | NA | NA | TRBV7-2 | TGTGCCAGCAGCCTAGGAGGAGGGCCTAACGAGCAGTACTTC | CASSLGGGPNEQYF
TRBJ1-4 | NA | NA | TRBV18 | TGTGCCAGCTCACGAACTCGGACAGTGAATGAAAAACTGTTTTTT | CASSRTRTVNEKLFF
TRBJ2-7 | NA | NA | TRBV28 | TGTGCCAGCACACAGAGCTCCTACGAGCAGTACTTC | CASTQSSYEQYF
TRBJ1-5 | NA | NA | TRBV27 | TGTGCCAGCAGCCCCGGGGGGGGGAATCAGCCCCAGCATTTT | CASSPGGGNQPQHF
TRBJ2-7 | NA | NA | TRBV18 | TGTGCCAGCTCCCCGACGACTAAAATCTACGAGCAGTACTTC | CASSPTTKIYEQYF
TRBJ2-3 | NA | NA | TRBV19 | TGTGCCAGTAGTATTCGTGATACGCAGTATTTT | CASSIRDTQYF
TRBJ2-7 | TRBD1 | NA | TRBV5-1 | TGCGCCAGCAGGACAGGGGGCAACTACGAGCAGTACTTC | CASRTGGNYEQYF
TRBJ2-1 | TRBD2 | NA | TRBV4-1 | TGCGCCAGCAGCCGCGGACTAGCGGGAGATGTTAGTGAGCAGTTCTTC | CASSRGLAGDVSEQFF
TRBJ2-2 | NA | NA | TRBV2 | TGTGCCAGCAGTAACAGGGACACCGGGGAGCTGTTTTTT | CASSNRDTGELFF
TRBJ1-2 | TRBD1 | NA | TRBV14 | TGTGCCAGCAGCCATCAGGACAGGGCGAGCTACACCTTC | CASSHQDRASYTF
TRBJ1-2 | NA | NA | TRBV9 | TGTGCCAGCAGCTCTCACGATGTAGGGGGGGCATATGGCTACACCTTC | CASSSHDVGGAYGYTF
TRBJ2-1 | NA | once | TRBV7-2 | TGTGCCAGCAGCTTAGTAGGAGAACTTGGTGAGCAGTTCTTC | CASSLVGELGEQFF
TRBJ2-7 | NA | NA | TRBV6-5 | TGTGCCAGCAGTTACTCGCACAGGGATTACGAGCAGTACTTC | CASSYSHRDYEQYF
TRBJ2-5 | TRBD2 | NA | TRBV2 | TGTGCCAGTACCTCAGGTCTAGCGGGGCAAGAGACCCAGTACTTC | CASTSGLAGQETQYF
TRBJ2-7 | TRBD1 | once | TRBV6-6 | TGTGCCAGCAGTTCTACAGGGGGGAACGAGCAGTACTTC | CASSSTGGNEQYF
TRBJ1-1 | TRBD1 | few | TRBV5-6 | TGTGCCAGCAGCTTGACCGGGACAGGGCACACTGAAGCTTTCTTT | CASSLTGTGHTEAFF
TRBJ2-7 | NA | NA | TRBV7-9 | TGTGCCAGCAGCTCCAGGGAAACCGGGACTCCCTACGAGCAGTACTTC | CASSSRETGTPYEQYF
TRBJ1-2 | NA | few | TRBV4-1 | TGCGCCAGCAGCAAGGGACACCCGGATAACTATGGCTACACCTTC | CASSKGHPDNYGYTF
TRBJ2-2 | NA | NA | TRBV10-2 | TGCGCCAGCAGTTCGGGGGCGAACACCGGGGAGCTGTTTTTT | CASSSGANTGELFF
TRBJ2-3 | NA | once | TRBV11-2 | TGTGCCAGCAGCTTAGATCGGGGTTACCATACGCAGTATTTT | CASSLDRGYHTQYF
TRBJ2-3 | TRBD1 | NA | TRBV6-4 | TGTGCCAGCAGTGACGGCGGGACAGGGGACACAGATACGCAGTATTTT | CASSDGGTGDTDTQYF
TRBJ1-1 | NA | NA | TRBV7-3 | TGTGCCAGCAGCTTAACGCCCGGGAACACTGAAGCTTTCTTT | CASSLTPGNTEAFF
TRBJ1-4 | TRBD1 | NA | TRBV5-1 | TGCGCCAGCAGCGGGACAGGGCGGACTACTAATGAAAAACTGTTTTTT | CASSGTGRTTNEKLFF
TRBJ2-5 | NA | NA | TRBV11-3 | TGTGCCAGCAGCTTACCACCCGGTCAGACCCAGTACTTC | CASSLPPGQTQYF
TRBJ2-6 | NA | NA | TRBV2 | TGTGCCAGCATCTTAATCAGTGGGGCCAACGTCCTGACTTTC | CASILISGANVLTF
TRBJ2-6 | NA | NA | TRBV19 | TGTGCCAGTAACAGTGCCTCTGGGGCCAACGTCCTGACTTTC | CASNSASGANVLTF
TRBJ1-1 | NA | NA | TRBV7-9 | TGTGCCAGCAGCTTGGCTGGGGAGAGGGAAGCTTTCTTT | CASSLAGEREAFF
TRBJ2-3 | NA | NA | TRBV7-8 | TGTGCCAGCAGAAAAAACCCCCCAACTATCACAATCACAGATACGCAGTATTTT | CASRKNPPTITITDTQYF
TRBJ2-1 | TRBD2 | NA | TRBV7-8 | TGTGCCAGCAGCTCTCCAGGGGCGTCTAGCGGGAGTTGGGTCAATGGGCAGTTCTTC | CASSSPGASSGSWVNGQFF
TRBJ2-3 | TRBD2 | NA | TRBV2 | TGTGCCAGCAGTGCCGGGTGGCGGGGGACCCCCCGACAAGATACGCAGTATTTT | CASSAGWRGTPRQDTQYF
TRBJ2-2 | NA | NA | TRBV7-6 | TGTGCGTCGGTCCTGACTAGTGGGTGGACCGGGGAGCTGTTTTTT | CASVLTSGWTGELFF
TRBJ2-5 | NA | NA | TRBV7-9 | TGTGCCAGCAGCTCTAGGACAGCCCAAGAGACCCAGTACTTC | CASSSRTAQETQYF
TRBJ2-3 | NA | NA | TRBV21-1 | TGTGCCAGCAGCAACGGTTTGCTGGGGACTAGCGGTTTCACAGATACGCAGTATTTT | CASSNGLLGTSGFTDTQYF
TRBJ2-7 | NA | once | TRBV19 | TGTGCCACCACCCAGCCTAGGGGATCCTACGAGCAGTACTTC | CATTQPRGSYEQYF
TRBJ2-1 | NA | NA | TRBV10-1 | TGCGCCAGCAGCAGCGGTCCATACAATGAGCAGTTCTTC | CASSSGPYNEQFF
TRBJ2-1 | NA | few | TRBV5-1 | TGCGCCAGCAGCTTGGCTTCCAGGATAGTCATCCATGAGCAGTTCTTC | CASSLASRIVIHEQFF
TRBJ2-5 | NA | once | TRBV19 | TGTGCCAGTAGTGGACTTGCCCAAGAGACCCAGTACTTC | CASSGLAQETQYF
TRBJ1-1 | TRBD1 | few | TRBV9 | TGTGCCAGCAGCGGGGACAGTCGGAACACTGAAGCTTTCTTT | CASSGDSRNTEAFF
TRBJ2-7 | NA | NA | TRBV29-1 | TGCAGCGTTGGAGTGTCCTACGAGCAGTACTTC | CSVGVSYEQYF
TRBJ1-1 | TRBD1 | NA | TRBV30 | TGTGCCTGGAGTTCGACAGGGGGAAGAACTGAAGCTTTCTTT | CAWSSTGGRTEAFF
TRBJ1-1 | TRBD1 | NA | TRBV10-1 | TGCGCCAGCAGTGACAGGGGGCGTACTGAAGCTTTCTTT | CASSDRGRTEAFF
TRBJ2-7 | TRBD2 | NA | TRBV6-5 | TGTGCCAGCAGTTACTCGGGACTAGCGGACCCCTACGAGCAGTACTTC | CASSYSGLADPYEQYF
TRBJ1-5 | TRBD1 | NA | TRBV19 | TGTGCCAGTAGTAGAGGGGACAGGGGTTTCCAGCCCCAGCATTTT | CASSRGDRGFQPQHF
TRBJ2-7 | TRBD1 | NA | TRBV10-1 | TGCGCCAGCAGTGAGTCGTGGACAGGCGACTTCTACGAGCAGTACTTC | CASSESWTGDFYEQYF
TRBJ2-5 | NA | few | TRBV9 | TGTGCCAGCAGCGTTTTGCACAGGGTGCCGGGAGAGACCCAGTACTTC | CASSVLHRVPGETQYF
TRBJ2-7 | NA | NA | TRBV5-1 | TGCGCCAGCAGCACCTCGTACCAGGCCGAGCAGTACTTC | CASSTSYQAEQYF
TRBJ2-7 | TRBD2 | NA | TRBV27 | TGTGCCAGCAGTTTTGCCGGGAGGGGAGACGAGCAGTACTTC | CASSFAGRGDEQYF
TRBJ1-1 | NA | NA | TRBV6-5 | TGTGCCAGCAGTTACTCGATAAGGGGCGGGGGCACTGAAGCTTTCTTT | CASSYSIRGGGTEAFF
TRBJ2-7 | NA | once | TRBV7-2 | TGTGCCAGCAGCCTTAGCGACTCCTACGAGCAGTACTTC | CASSLSDSYEQYF